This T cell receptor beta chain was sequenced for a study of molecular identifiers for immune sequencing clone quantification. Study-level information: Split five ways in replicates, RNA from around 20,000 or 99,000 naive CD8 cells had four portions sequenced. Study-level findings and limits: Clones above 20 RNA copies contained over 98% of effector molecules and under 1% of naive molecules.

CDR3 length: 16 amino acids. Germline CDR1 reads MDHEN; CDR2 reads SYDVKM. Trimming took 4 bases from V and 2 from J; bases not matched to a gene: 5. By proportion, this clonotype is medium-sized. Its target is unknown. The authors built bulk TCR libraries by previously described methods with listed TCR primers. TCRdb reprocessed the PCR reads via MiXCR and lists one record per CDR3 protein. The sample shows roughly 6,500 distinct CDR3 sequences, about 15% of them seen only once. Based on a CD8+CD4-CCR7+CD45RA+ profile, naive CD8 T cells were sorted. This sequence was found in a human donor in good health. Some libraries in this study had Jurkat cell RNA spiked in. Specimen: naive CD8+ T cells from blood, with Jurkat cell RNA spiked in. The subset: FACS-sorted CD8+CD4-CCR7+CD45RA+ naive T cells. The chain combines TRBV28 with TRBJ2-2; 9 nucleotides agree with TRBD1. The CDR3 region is CASSSQGQGNTGELFF. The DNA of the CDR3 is TGTGCCAGCAGTTCCCAGGGACAGGGCAACACCGGGGAGCTGTTTTTT.